The rows below give T cell receptor beta chains drawn from one sample of a study of regulatory T cells in long-lasting Graves disease. TCRdb itself ran the multiplex PCR reads through MiXCR, one entry per CDR3 protein. The sample lists 580,000 or so distinct CDR3 sequences; 15% to 20% were seen once. In addition, the sample was reused for a study of T cells in Graves' hyperthyroidism and ophthalmopathy.

The sample in question was peripheral blood mononuclear cells (PBMCs), obtained at new diagnosis, from a patient treated with antithyroid drugs. The receptors shown here come from a man between 18 and 29 years old with Graves disease. Both conserved end residues are part of each CDR3. D genes are given only for firm matches. The size entry is marked missing in some rows and otherwise reads once, few, many or a size class.

abundance: many; v_gene: TRBV30; j_gene: TRBJ1-1; d_gene: -; CDR3nt: TGTGCACCCGGGGAGAACACTGAAGCTTTCTTT; CDR3aa: CAPGENTEAFF
abundance: -; v_gene: TRBV9; j_gene: TRBJ2-1; d_gene: -; CDR3nt: TGTGCCAGCAGCGTAGGAAAGGCTCACAATGAGCAGTTCTTC; CDR3aa: CASSVGKAHNEQFF
abundance: many; v_gene: TRBV12-3/TRBV12-4; j_gene: TRBJ2-3; d_gene: TRBD2; CDR3nt: TGTGCCAGCACCAAGACTAGCGGTTCTTACACAGATACGCAGTATTTT; CDR3aa: CASTKTSGSYTDTQYF
abundance: many; v_gene: TRBV29-1; j_gene: TRBJ2-7; d_gene: TRBD1; CDR3nt: TGCAGCGTTGGAGGGGCGGGGACAGGGGGATACGAGCAGTACTTC; CDR3aa: CSVGGAGTGGYEQYF
abundance: many; v_gene: TRBV7-3; j_gene: TRBJ2-1; d_gene: -; CDR3nt: TGTGCCAGCAGCCCTTCCCCAGCTTACCCCTACAATGAGCAGTTCTTC; CDR3aa: CASSPSPAYPYNEQFF
abundance: many; v_gene: TRBV20-1; j_gene: TRBJ1-1; d_gene: -; CDR3nt: TGCAGTGCTAGTCTAGGGTTTCAGGACACTGAAGCTTTCTTT; CDR3aa: CSASLGFQDTEAFF
abundance: -; v_gene: TRBV2; j_gene: TRBJ2-4; d_gene: TRBD2; CDR3nt: TGTGCCAGCAGTGAACTAGCGGGAGGTCAAAACATTCAGTACTTC; CDR3aa: CASSELAGGQNIQYF
abundance: few; v_gene: TRBV9; j_gene: TRBJ2-3; d_gene: TRBD2; CDR3nt: TGTGCCAGCAGCGTAGGGCTAGCGGTTGGAGATACGCAGTATTTT; CDR3aa: CASSVGLAVGDTQYF
abundance: few; v_gene: TRBV4-1; j_gene: TRBJ2-1; d_gene: -; CDR3nt: TGCGCCAGCAGCCCCACCCGGCGGCCCAATGAGCAGTTCTTC; CDR3aa: CASSPTRRPNEQFF
abundance: -; v_gene: TRBV20-1; j_gene: TRBJ1-2; d_gene: -; CDR3nt: TGCAGTGCTAGGCCGGGGGAGGGTGGCTACACCTTC; CDR3aa: CSARPGEGGYTF
abundance: -; v_gene: TRBV7-9; j_gene: TRBJ2-6; d_gene: TRBD1; CDR3nt: TGTGCCAGCAGCCCTACACCGGGACAGGGACTCTCTGGGGCCAACGTCCTGACTTTC; CDR3aa: CASSPTPGQGLSGANVLTF
abundance: many; v_gene: TRBV6-1; j_gene: TRBJ2-2; d_gene: -; CDR3nt: TGTGCCAGCAGTGATAACGACCTGCTAGACGGGGAGCTGTTTTTT; CDR3aa: CASSDNDLLDGELFF
abundance: -; v_gene: TRBV5-1; j_gene: TRBJ2-7; d_gene: -; CDR3nt: TGCGCCAGCAGCTCGCACGTAGACTCCTACGAGCAGTACTTC; CDR3aa: CASSSHVDSYEQYF
abundance: many; v_gene: TRBV2; j_gene: TRBJ2-5; d_gene: -; CDR3nt: TGTGCCAGCAGTGAAGCGTGGACAGCCAAGAGGGAAGAGACCCAGTACTTC; CDR3aa: CASSEAWTAKREETQYF
abundance: few; v_gene: TRBV27; j_gene: TRBJ1-2; d_gene: TRBD1; CDR3nt: TGTGCCAGCAGTTTAGGGACAGGGGCATATGGCTGCACCTTC; CDR3aa: CASSLGTGAYGCTF
abundance: many; v_gene: TRBV7-9; j_gene: TRBJ2-7; d_gene: -; CDR3nt: TGTGCCAGCAGCCCCGCAGGCTTCTACGAGCAGTACTTC; CDR3aa: CASSPAGFYEQYF
abundance: few; v_gene: TRBV7-9; j_gene: TRBJ2-5; d_gene: -; CDR3nt: TGTGCCAGCAGCATAAGCGGTCCCCAAGAGACCCAGTACTTC; CDR3aa: CASSISGPQETQYF